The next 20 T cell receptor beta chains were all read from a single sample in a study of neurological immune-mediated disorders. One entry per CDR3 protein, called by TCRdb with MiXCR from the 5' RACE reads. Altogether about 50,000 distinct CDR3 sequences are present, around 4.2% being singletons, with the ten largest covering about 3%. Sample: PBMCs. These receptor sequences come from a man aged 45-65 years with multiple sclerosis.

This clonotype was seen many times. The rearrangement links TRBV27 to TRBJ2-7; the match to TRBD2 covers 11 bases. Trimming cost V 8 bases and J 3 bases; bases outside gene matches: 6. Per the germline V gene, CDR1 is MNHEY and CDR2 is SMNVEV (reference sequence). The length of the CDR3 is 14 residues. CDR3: CASQLAGGNYEQYF. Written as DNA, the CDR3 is TGTGCCAGCCAGCTAGCGGGGGGCAACTACGAGCAGTACTTC.

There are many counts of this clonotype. As DNA, the CDR3 is TGCAGTGCTAGACTAGCGGTCGCCTACGAGCAGTACTTC. Its protein is CSARLAVAYEQYF. This chain uses TRBV20-1 with TRBJ2-7; 7 nucleotides line up with TRBD2. The CDR3 has 13 residues. After removal of 2 bases from V and 2 bases from J, the junction contained 3 bases not matched to a gene. Looked up from germline, CDR1 is DFQATT and CDR2 is SNEGSKA (reference sequence).

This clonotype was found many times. The CDR3 loop reads CASSLRGESNQPQHF. The CDR3 coding sequence is TGCGCCAGCAGCTTGAGAGGGGAAAGCAATCAGCCCCAGCATTTT. The chain couples TRBV5-1 to TRBJ1-5; TRBD1 is a possible D gene (5 bases). Germline values: CDR1 SGHRS, CDR2 YFSETQ. This CDR3 spans 15 amino acids. The V gene lost 1 base and the J gene lost 1 base, with 9 bases spanning the gap.

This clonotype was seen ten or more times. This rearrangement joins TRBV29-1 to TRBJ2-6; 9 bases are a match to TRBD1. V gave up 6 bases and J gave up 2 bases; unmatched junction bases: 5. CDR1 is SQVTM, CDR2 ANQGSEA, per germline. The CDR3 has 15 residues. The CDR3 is CSVNTGGPGANVLTF. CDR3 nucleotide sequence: TGCAGCGTGAACACAGGGGGCCCTGGGGCCAACGTCCTGACTTTC.

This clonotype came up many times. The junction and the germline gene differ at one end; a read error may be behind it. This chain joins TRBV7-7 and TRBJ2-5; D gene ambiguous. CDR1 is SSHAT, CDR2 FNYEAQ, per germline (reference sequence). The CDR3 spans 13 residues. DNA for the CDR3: TGTGCTAGCAGCTTTTTGCCCCAAGAGACCCAGTACTTC. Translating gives CASSFLPQETQYF.

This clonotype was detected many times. The CDR3 is CASSLYVGVETQYF. In DNA form, the CDR3 reads TGTGCCAGCAGCCTATACGTTGGGGTGGAGACCCAGTACTTC. The chain joins TRBV11-2 to TRBJ2-5; no clear D gene. The germline V gene has CDR1 SGHAT and CDR2 FQNNGV. V lost 5 bases and J lost 5, with 15 bases in between. The CDR3 is made up of 14 amino acids.

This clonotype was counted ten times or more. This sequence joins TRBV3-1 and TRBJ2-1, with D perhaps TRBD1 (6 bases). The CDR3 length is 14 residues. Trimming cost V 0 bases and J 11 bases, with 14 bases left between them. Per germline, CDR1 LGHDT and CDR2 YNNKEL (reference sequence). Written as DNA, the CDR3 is TGTGCCAGCAGCCAAGATGGTGGGGGCCCTAAGCAGTTCTTC. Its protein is CASSQDGGGPKQFF.

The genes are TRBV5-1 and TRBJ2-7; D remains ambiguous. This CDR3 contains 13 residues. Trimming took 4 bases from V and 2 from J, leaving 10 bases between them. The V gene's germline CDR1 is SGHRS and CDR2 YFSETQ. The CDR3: CASSPGHPYEQYF. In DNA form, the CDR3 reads TGCGCCAGCAGCCCGGGTCATCCCTACGAGCAGTACTTC.

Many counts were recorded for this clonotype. In DNA form, the CDR3 reads TGTGCCAGCAGTTCACAGACAGTCGGCACAGATACGCAGTATTTT. It codes for CASSSQTVGTDTQYF. V usage is TRBV28 and J usage is TRBJ2-3; D may be TRBD1 (5 bases). The V end lost 4 bases, the J end lost 1 base, and 12 bases lay between the germline ends. The CDR3 contains 15 residues. The germline V gene has CDR1 MDHEN and CDR2 SYDVKM.

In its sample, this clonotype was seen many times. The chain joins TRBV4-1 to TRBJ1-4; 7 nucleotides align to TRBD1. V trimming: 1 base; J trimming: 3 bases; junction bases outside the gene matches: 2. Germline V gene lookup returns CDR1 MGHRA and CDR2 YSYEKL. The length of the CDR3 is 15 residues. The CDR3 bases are TGCGCCAGCAGCCAAGTGCAGGGGGCTAATGAAAAACTGTTTTTT. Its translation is CASSQVQGANEKLFF.

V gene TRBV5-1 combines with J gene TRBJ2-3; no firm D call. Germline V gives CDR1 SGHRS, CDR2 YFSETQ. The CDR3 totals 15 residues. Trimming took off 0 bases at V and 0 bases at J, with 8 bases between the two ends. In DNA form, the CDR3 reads TGCGCCAGCAGCTTGGCCGGTCTAAGCACAGATACGCAGTATTTT. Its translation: CASSLAGLSTDTQYF. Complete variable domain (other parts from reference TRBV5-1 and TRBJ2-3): KAGVTQTPRYLIKTRGQQVTLSCSPISGHRSVSWYQQTPGQGLQFLFEYFSETQRNKGNFPGRFSGRQFSNSRSEMNVSTLELGDSALYLCASSLAGLSTDTQYFGPGTRLTVL.

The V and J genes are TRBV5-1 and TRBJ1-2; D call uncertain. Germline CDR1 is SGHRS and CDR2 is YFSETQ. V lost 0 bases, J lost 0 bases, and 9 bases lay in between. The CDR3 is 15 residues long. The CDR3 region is CASSLVSEPNYGYTF. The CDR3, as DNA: TGCGCCAGCAGCTTGGTTTCAGAACCTAACTATGGCTACACCTTC.

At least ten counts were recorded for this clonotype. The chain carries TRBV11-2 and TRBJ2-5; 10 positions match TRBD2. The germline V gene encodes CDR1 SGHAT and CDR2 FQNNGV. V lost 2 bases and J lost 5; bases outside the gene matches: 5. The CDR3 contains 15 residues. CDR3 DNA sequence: TGTGCCAGCAGCTTAAACCTAGCGGGGGTCGAGACCCAGTACTTC. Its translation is CASSLNLAGVETQYF.

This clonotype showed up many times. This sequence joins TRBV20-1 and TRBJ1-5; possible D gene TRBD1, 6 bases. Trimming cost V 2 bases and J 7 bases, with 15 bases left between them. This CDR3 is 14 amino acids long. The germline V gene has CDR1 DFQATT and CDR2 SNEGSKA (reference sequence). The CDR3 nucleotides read TGCAGTGCTAGACAACCGGGGGCGCGACAGCCCCAGCATTTT. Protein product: CSARQPGARQPQHF.

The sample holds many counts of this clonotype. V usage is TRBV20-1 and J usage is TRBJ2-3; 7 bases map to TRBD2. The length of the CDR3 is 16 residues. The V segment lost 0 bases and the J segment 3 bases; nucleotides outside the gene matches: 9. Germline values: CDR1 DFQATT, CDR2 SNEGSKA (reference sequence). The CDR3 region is CSARDLAGVGTDTQYF. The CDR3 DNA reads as TGCAGTGCTAGAGATCTGGCGGGAGTTGGTACAGATACGCAGTATTTT.

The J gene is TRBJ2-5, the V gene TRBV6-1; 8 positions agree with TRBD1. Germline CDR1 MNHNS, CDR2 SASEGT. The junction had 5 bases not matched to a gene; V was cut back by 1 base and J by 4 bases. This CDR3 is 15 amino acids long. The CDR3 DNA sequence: TGTGCCAGCAGTGAAGAAGCAGGGGGCGCAGAGACCCAGTACTTC. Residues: CASSEEAGGAETQYF.

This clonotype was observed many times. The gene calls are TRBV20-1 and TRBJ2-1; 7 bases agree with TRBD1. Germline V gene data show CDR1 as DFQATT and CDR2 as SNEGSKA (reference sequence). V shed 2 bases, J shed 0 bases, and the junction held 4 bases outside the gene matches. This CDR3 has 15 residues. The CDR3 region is CSARYRGSSYNEQFF. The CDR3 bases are TGCAGTGCTAGATACAGGGGAAGCTCCTACAATGAGCAGTTCTTC.

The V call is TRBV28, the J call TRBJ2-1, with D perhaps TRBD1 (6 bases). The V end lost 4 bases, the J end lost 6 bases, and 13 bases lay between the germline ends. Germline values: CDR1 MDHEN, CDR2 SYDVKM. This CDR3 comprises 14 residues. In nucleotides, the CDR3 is TGTGCCAGCAGTTCGACGGGACAACCCAATGAGCAGTTCTTC. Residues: CASSSTGQPNEQFF.

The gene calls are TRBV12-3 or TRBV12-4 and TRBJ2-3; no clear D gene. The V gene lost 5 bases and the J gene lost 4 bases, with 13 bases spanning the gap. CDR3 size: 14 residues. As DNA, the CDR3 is TGTGCCAGCAGTCTCGGCCAGGCTCCAGATACGCAGTATTTT. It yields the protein CASSLGQAPDTQYF.

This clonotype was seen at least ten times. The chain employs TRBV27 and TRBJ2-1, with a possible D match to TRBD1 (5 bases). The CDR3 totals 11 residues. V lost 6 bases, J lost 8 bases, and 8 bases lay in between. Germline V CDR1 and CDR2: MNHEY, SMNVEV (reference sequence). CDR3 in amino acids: CASRDNYEQFF. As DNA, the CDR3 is TGTGCCAGCAGGGACAACTATGAGCAGTTCTTC.